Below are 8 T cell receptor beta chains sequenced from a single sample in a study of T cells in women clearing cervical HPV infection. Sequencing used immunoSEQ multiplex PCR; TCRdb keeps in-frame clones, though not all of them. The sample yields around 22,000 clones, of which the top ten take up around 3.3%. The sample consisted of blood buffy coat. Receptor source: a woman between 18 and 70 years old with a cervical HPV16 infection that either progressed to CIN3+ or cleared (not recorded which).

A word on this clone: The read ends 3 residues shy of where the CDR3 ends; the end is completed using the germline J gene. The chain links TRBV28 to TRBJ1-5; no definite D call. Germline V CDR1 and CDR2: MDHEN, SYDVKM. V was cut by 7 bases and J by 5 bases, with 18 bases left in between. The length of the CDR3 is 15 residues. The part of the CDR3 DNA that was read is TGTGCCAGCATCCGATTAGTGGGCAGCTATCAGCCC. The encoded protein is CASIRLVGSYQP. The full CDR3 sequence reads CASIRLVGSYQPQHF. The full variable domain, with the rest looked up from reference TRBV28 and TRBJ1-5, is DVKVTQSSRYLVKRTGEKVFLECVQDMDHENMFWYRQDPGLGLRLIYFSYDVKMKEKGDIPEGYSVSREKKERFSLILESASTNQTSMYLCASIRLVGSYQPQHFGDGTRLSIL.

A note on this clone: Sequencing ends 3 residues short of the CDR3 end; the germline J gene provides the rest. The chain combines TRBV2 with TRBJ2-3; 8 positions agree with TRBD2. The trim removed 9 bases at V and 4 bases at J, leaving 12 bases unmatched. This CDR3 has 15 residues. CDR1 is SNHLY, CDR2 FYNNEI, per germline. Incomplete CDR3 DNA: TGTGCCAGTTCGGACCGAGCGGGAGTAGCAGATACG. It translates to CASSDRAGVADT. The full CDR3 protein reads CASSDRAGVADTQYF.

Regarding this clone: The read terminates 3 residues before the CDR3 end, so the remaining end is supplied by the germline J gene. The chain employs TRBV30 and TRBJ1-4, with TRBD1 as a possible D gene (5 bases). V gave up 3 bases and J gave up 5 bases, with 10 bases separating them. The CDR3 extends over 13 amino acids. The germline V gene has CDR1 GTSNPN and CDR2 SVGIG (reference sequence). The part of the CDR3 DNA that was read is TGTGCCTGGAGACAGGAACTAAATGAAAAA. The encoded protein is CAWRQELNEK. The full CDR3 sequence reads CAWRQELNEKLFF.

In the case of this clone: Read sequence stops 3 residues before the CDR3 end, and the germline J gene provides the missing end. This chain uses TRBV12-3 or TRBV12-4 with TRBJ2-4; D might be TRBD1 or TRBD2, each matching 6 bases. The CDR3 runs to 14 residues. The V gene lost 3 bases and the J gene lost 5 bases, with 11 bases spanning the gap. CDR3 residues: CASSFDRRENIQYF. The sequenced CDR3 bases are TGTGCCAGCAGTTTTGACAGGAGGGAAAACATT.

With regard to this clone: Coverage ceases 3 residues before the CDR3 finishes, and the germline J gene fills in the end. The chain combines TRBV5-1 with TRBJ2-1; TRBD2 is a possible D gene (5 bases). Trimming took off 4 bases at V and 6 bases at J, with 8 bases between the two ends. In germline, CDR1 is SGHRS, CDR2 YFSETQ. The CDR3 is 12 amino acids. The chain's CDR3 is CASSLEGNEQFF. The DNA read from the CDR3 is TGCGCCAGCAGCCTTGAGGGCAATGAG.

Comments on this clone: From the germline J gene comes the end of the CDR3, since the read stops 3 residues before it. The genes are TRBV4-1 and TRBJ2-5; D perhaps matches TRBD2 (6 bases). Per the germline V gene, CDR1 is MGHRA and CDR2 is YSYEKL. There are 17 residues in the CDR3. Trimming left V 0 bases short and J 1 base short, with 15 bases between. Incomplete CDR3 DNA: TGCGCCAGCAGCCAAGAGCCCCTTACGGGGGTCCAAGAGACC. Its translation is CASSQEPLTGVQET. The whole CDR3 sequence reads CASSQEPLTGVQETQYF.

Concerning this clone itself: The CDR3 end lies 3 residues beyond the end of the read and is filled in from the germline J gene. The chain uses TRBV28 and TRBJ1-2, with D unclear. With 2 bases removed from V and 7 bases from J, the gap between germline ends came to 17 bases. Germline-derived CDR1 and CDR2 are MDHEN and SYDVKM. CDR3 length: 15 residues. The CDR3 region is CASSLPLGRAGGYTF. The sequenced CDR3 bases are TGTGCCAGCAGTTTACCCCTCGGGAGGGCGGGTGGC.

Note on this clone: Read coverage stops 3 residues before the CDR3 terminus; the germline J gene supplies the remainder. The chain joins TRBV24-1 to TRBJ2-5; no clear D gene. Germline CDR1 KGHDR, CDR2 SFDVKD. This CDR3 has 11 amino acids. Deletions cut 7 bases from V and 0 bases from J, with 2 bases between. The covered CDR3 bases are TGTGCCACCAGCAACCAAGAGACC. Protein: CATSNQET. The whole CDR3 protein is CATSNQETQYF.